This is a list of T cell receptor beta chains from one sample in a study of cytomegalovirus exposure and HLA in healthy donors. Profiling relied on immunoSEQ multiplex PCR, and the TCRdb table lists in-frame clones only, not all of them. Here the sample spans around 150,000 clones, 85% to 90% being singletons. Sequencing was performed on PBMCs. These receptors originate from a young woman in good health and CMV-seropositive. Each CDR3 is given with its conserved first and last residue. Fields, in order: clone size, D gene, J gene, V gene, CDR3 DNA, CDR3 protein. A D gene is named only where the DNA matches it firmly. Some rows have no size entry. The others give once, few or many, or a class for an expanded clone.

.,TRBD2,TRBJ2-7,TRBV11-3,TGTGCCAGCAGCTTAGGGGGGACTAGCTACGAGCAGTACTTC,CASSLGGTSYEQYF
.,.,TRBJ2-3,TRBV6-5,TGTGCCAGCCACCCCATCGGGGGTACAGATACGCAGTATTTT,CASHPIGGTDTQYF
.,TRBD2,TRBJ2-1,TRBV13,TGTGCCAGCAGCTTTAAGACGGGAGGGCCGGATGAGCAGTTCTTC,CASSFKTGGPDEQFF
once,TRBD1,TRBJ2-7,TRBV11-3,TGTGCCAGCAGCTCCCGGGGACAGGGAGCCTACGAGCAGTACTTC,CASSSRGQGAYEQYF
.,.,TRBJ2-5,TRBV10-1,TGCGCCAGCAGTGAGGGGCCCCAAGAGACCCAGTACTTC,CASSEGPQETQYF
.,.,TRBJ1-5,TRBV6-5,TGTGCCAGCAGGAGGGGGTTAGGCAATCAGCCCCAGCATTTT,CASRRGLGNQPQHF
.,TRBD1,TRBJ2-5,TRBV4-3,TGCGCCAGCAGCCAAGTCCCACGTAGGACAGGGAGAGTGCAAGAGACCCAGTACTTC,CASSQVPRRTGRVQETQYF
.,.,TRBJ2-1,TRBV30,TGTGCTTATGTTTGGCAGGGAAGCTCCTACAATGAGCAGTTCTTC,CAYVWQGSSYNEQFF
.,.,TRBJ2-2,TRBV6-4,TGTGCCAGCAGTCCTCTCATGGGGACCCTCGGGAGCGGGGAGCTGTTTTTT,CASSPLMGTLGSGELFF
.,TRBD1,TRBJ1-5,TRBV15,TGTGCCACCAGCAGAAGGGACAGGGGAAATCAGCCCCAGCATTTT,CATSRRDRGNQPQHF
.,TRBD2,TRBJ2-7,TRBV28,TGTGCCAGCAGTTTATCAGGAGGCGGGAGGGCCGACGAGCAGTACTTC,CASSLSGGGRADEQYF
once,TRBD1,TRBJ2-5,TRBV11-3,TGTGCCATTTCCGGACAGGGGGAGACCCAGTACTTC,CAISGQGETQYF
.,TRBD2,TRBJ2-7,TRBV6-5,TGTGCCAGCAGCAGGACTAGCGACTACGAGCAGTACTTC,CASSRTSDYEQYF
.,TRBD2,TRBJ2-1,TRBV18,TGTGCCAGCTCACCCCGCGCGGGAGCCCGTTACAATGAGCAGTTCTTC,CASSPRAGARYNEQFF
.,.,TRBJ2-2,TRBV5-1,TGCGCCAGCAGCACCACCCCGGGACAAATCCCCCTCGGGGAGCTGTTTTTT,CASSTTPGQIPLGELFF
.,.,TRBJ2-5,TRBV19,TGTGCCAGTAGGGACTCAAACCAAGAGACCCAGTACTTC,CASRDSNQETQYF
few,.,TRBJ2-3,TRBV7-9,TGTGCCAGCAGCTTACAACTGGGTTTTCGGGGGTCCAGGGATACGCAGTATTTT,CASSLQLGFRGSRDTQYF
.,TRBD1,TRBJ1-2,TRBV4-3,TGCGCCAGCAGCCAGGATGGAGGACAGGGTTGGGGCTACACCTTC,CASSQDGGQGWGYTF
.,TRBD1,TRBJ2-4,TRBV28,TGTGCCAGCAGTTTAGGGACAGTGTTAGCCAAAAACATTCAGTACTTC,CASSLGTVLAKNIQYF
once,.,TRBJ2-1,TRBV5-1,TGCGCCAGCAAGGGAGGCGGGTCCTACAATGAGCAGTTCTTC,CASKGGGSYNEQFF
.,.,TRBJ2-7,TRBV11-3,TGTGCCAGCAGCATAGGGGCGAGTTACGAGCAGTACTTC,CASSIGASYEQYF
.,TRBD2,TRBJ2-3,TRBV5-4,TGTGCCAGCAGTCTGGTAGCGGGAGGGCCGTATACGCAGTATTTT,CASSLVAGGPYTQYF
.,TRBD2,TRBJ2-2,TRBV4-2,TGTGCCAGCAGCCCGGGACTAGGAGAAAGCACCGGGGAGCTGTTTTTT,CASSPGLGESTGELFF
.,TRBD1,TRBJ1-1,TRBV7-3,TGTGCCAGCAGCCAACAGGGACAGGAGGTTAAAAAAGCTTTCTTT,CASSQQGQEVKKAFF
.,TRBD1,TRBJ2-5,TRBV30,TGTGCCTGGAGAGAACCACCGGGACAGGGTAAAGAGACCCAGTACTTC,CAWREPPGQGKETQYF
.,TRBD2,TRBJ2-3,TRBV14,TGTGCCAGCAGCCATGCCCTACTAGCGGTCACAGATACGCAGTATTTT,CASSHALLAVTDTQYF
once,.,TRBJ2-5,TRBV7-2,TGTGCCAGCAGCTTAATTTCGGGGTACCAAGAGACCCAGTACTTC,CASSLISGYQETQYF
.,.,TRBJ1-4,TRBV11-3,TGTGCCAGCAGCTTACGAGGGAATGAAAAACTGTTTTTT,CASSLRGNEKLFF
.,TRBD2,TRBJ2-1,TRBV7-2,TGTGCCAGCAGCTTATCATCTAGCGGGAGGAATGAGCAGTTCTTC,CASSLSSSGRNEQFF
.,.,TRBJ2-2,TRBV6-5,TGTGCCAGCAGCCCATACACCGGGGAGCTGTTTTTT,CASSPYTGELFF
.,.,TRBJ2-5,TRBV5-1,TGCGCTGAGGCGACCCAGTACTTC,CAEATQYF
once,.,TRBJ1-2,TRBV6-5,TGTGCCACCTTTAGACAGCGCAACTATGGCTACACCTTC,CATFRQRNYGYTF
.,TRBD1,TRBJ2-2,TRBV30,TGTGCCTGGAGCACCCCGGAGAGGACAGGGTCCACCGGGGAGCTGTTTTTT,CAWSTPERTGSTGELFF
once,TRBD1,TRBJ1-2,TRBV4-2,TGTGCCAGCAGCCGGGACAGGGGCTATGGCTACACCTTC,CASSRDRGYGYTF
.,.,TRBJ2-7,TRBV2,TGTGCCAGCAGTGATTGGGACTGGAGTTTCGAGCAGTACTTC,CASSDWDWSFEQYF
.,.,TRBJ2-1,TRBV5-6,TGTGCCAGCAGCTTGGACCGGGTCTCCTACAATGAGCAGTTCTTC,CASSLDRVSYNEQFF
.,.,TRBJ2-7,TRBV19,TGTGCCAGTAGTATAGATACGCGATACGAGCAGTACTTC,CASSIDTRYEQYF
once,.,TRBJ2-6,TRBV4-1,TGCGCCAGCAGCCGGCCAGGGTCCTCTGGGGCCAACGTCCTGACTTTC,CASSRPGSSGANVLTF
.,TRBD2,TRBJ2-3,TRBV6-6,TGTGCCAGCATTTCCTTAGGGACTAGCGCCACAGATACGCAGTATTTT,CASISLGTSATDTQYF
.,TRBD1,TRBJ1-2,TRBV28,TGTGCCACCTTATCCCCGGGACAGGTGGGGGTTGGCTATGGCTACACCTTC,CATLSPGQVGVGYGYTF
.,TRBD1,TRBJ2-5,TRBV19,TGTGCCAGTTCCGGACAGGGGCAAGAGACCCAGTACTTC,CASSGQGQETQYF
.,TRBD1,TRBJ1-5,TRBV5-5,TGTGCCAGCAGCCCGGGGCACAGGGGAAATCAGCCCCAGCATTTT,CASSPGHRGNQPQHF
.,.,TRBJ2-7,TRBV30,TGTGCCTGGGGACCGGACAGTCTGGGGACATACGAGCAGTACTTC,CAWGPDSLGTYEQYF
.,.,TRBJ1-3,TRBV6-6,TGTGCCAGCAGCCAGACAGGCTACTCTGGAAACACCATATATTTT,CASSQTGYSGNTIYF
.,.,TRBJ2-1,TRBV6-1,TGTGCCAGCAGTGAGCAGACGGGCGGGCTCCGCGATGAGCAGTTCTTC,CASSEQTGGLRDEQFF
.,TRBD2,TRBJ2-1,TRBV5-4,TGTGCCAGCAGCCCGGGACTAGCGGGAACCGATGAGCAGTTCTTC,CASSPGLAGTDEQFF
.,.,TRBJ2-7,TRBV25-1,TGTGCCAGCAGTGTACTTTCGGGGGAGAACTTATACTTC,CASSVLSGENLYF
.,TRBD2,TRBJ2-1,TRBV29-1,TGCAGCGTTGTGGGCGGGAGACAAGACAATGAGCAGTTCTTC,CSVVGGRQDNEQFF
.,.,TRBJ2-3,TRBV7-3,TGTGCCAGCAGCTTAATGGGCGGGGCGGGCACAGATACGCAGTATTTT,CASSLMGGAGTDTQYF
.,TRBD2,TRBJ2-5,TRBV7-2,TGTGCCAGCAGCCAGACTAGCGGGAGAGAGACCCAGTACTTC,CASSQTSGRETQYF
.,TRBD2,TRBJ2-7,TRBV18,TGTGCCAGCTCACCCTCGGGAGGGAGCTCCTACGAGCAGTACTTC,CASSPSGGSSYEQYF